This entry lists 14 T cell receptor beta chains sequenced from one sample in a study of identical twins. TCRdb independently ran MiXCR on the 5' RACE reads; one entry per CDR3 protein. The table records under 300,000 distinct CDR3 sequences, approximately 8.6% of them present only once. These records were also assigned to another study, of yellow fever vaccine responses in identical twins.

The sequencing input was CD8+ T cells sorted from blood. The origin of the receptors is a woman younger than 35 in good health.

This clonotype was counted ten times or more. The CDR3 loop reads CASSPGLAGNNEQFF. The CDR3 nucleotides are TGTGCCAGCAGCCCAGGACTAGCGGGGAACAATGAGCAGTTCTTC. The chain recombines TRBV11-2 with TRBJ2-1; TRBD2 matches 12 bases. Losses at the gene ends were 5 bases for V and 5 bases for J; bases not matched to a gene: 4. The CDR3 has 15 residues. CDR1 SGHAT and CDR2 FQNNGV come from the germline V gene.

This clonotype has only a few counts. Written as DNA, the CDR3 is TGTGCCAGCAGCTCCTGGCCCGACAGGGGAGGACTCCAAAATCAGCCCCAGCATTTT. Translated, it gives CASSSWPDRGGLQNQPQHF. J is TRBJ1-5 and V is TRBV3-1, with 8 positions matching TRBD1. The CDR3 spans 19 residues. Germline CDR1 is LGHDT and CDR2 is YNNKEL (reference sequence). Germline trimming cut 5 bases from V and 4 bases from J; bases unmatched to any gene: 19.

This clonotype appeared many times. The chain combines TRBV10-3 with TRBJ2-7; 9 bases are a match to TRBD1. Germline-derived CDR1 and CDR2 are ENHRY and SYGVKD. CDR3 length: 16 residues. J lost 5 bases, V lost 2 bases, and 10 bases had no gene match. DNA for the CDR3: TGTGCCATCAGTGAGCCTCAGGGACAGGGTCTCCACGAGCAGTACTTC. As protein: CAISEPQGQGLHEQYF.

This clonotype was observed at least ten times. This chain uses TRBV29-1 with TRBJ1-1, with 7 bases lining up with TRBD1. The germline V gene encodes CDR1 SQVTM and CDR2 ANQGSEA. Losses at the gene ends were 6 bases for V and 4 bases for J; bases not matched to a gene: 14. The CDR3 is made up of 15 amino acids. The CDR3 coding sequence is TGCAGCGTGCCCGAGACAGGGTCCCGTGGCACTGAAGCTTTCTTT. Translation gives CSVPETGSRGTEAFF.

This clonotype has a handful of counts. The rearrangement links TRBV3-1 to TRBJ2-1, with TRBD2 as a possible D gene (6 bases). Germline V lookup: CDR1 LGHDT, CDR2 YNNKEL (reference sequence). V dropped 3 bases and J dropped 5 bases, with 11 bases sitting between them. The CDR3 has 14 amino acids. The CDR3 bases are TGTGCCAGCAGCCATACGGGAGCAAACAATGAGCAGTTCTTC. The encoded protein is CASSHTGANNEQFF.

V usage is TRBV20-1 and J usage is TRBJ1-2; TRBD1 matches at 10 bases. Germline lookup yields CDR1 DFQATT and CDR2 SNEGSKA (reference sequence). This CDR3 has 17 amino acids. After removal of 5 bases from V and 3 bases from J, the junction contained 15 bases not matched to a gene. The DNA for the CDR3 is TGCAGTGCTCCAAACCGGGACAGGGGAATATCTGACTATGGCTACACCTTC. This sequence encodes CSAPNRDRGISDYGYTF.

The chain couples TRBV20-1 to TRBJ2-5, with TRBD2 identical over 12 bases. V dropped 0 bases and J dropped 4; count of bases not matched to a gene: 9. Germline CDR1 DFQATT, CDR2 SNEGSKA (reference sequence). The CDR3 loop spans 17 amino acids. CDR3 sequence (DNA): TGCAGTGCTAGAGATAGTTCGACTAGCGGGAGTATAGAGACCCAGTACTTC. Translation: CSARDSSTSGSIETQYF.

This clonotype has a handful of counts. The rearrangement links TRBV6-5 to TRBJ2-7, with 10 bases matching TRBD1. The germline V gene has CDR1 MNHEY and CDR2 SVGAGI. This CDR3 region has 16 residues. Trimming took 0 bases from V and 1 from J; bases not matched to a gene: 3. CDR3: CASSYSGTGESYEQYF. DNA of the CDR3: TGTGCCAGCAGTTACTCTGGGACAGGGGAATCCTACGAGCAGTACTTC.

This clonotype appeared many times. The chain couples TRBV20-1 to TRBJ1-1; maybe TRBD1 (6 bases). This CDR3 has 16 amino acids. The V end lost 0 bases, the J end lost 4 bases, and 18 bases lay between the germline ends. From germline, CDR1 is DFQATT and CDR2 SNEGSKA (reference sequence). CDR3 nucleotides: TGCAGTGCTAGAGATTTGGTGGGGGGCATGGGCACTGAAGCTTTCTTT. Its translation: CSARDLVGGMGTEAFF.

The genes are TRBV6-1 and TRBJ2-7; possible D gene TRBD1, 6 bases. V dropped 7 bases and J dropped 3 bases, with 16 bases sitting between them. The CDR3 covers 14 residues. CDR1 MNHNS and CDR2 SASEGT come from the germline V gene. The CDR3 bases are TGTGCCAGCACCCTGGACAGAAGTGTCTACGAGCAGTACTTC. This gives the protein CASTLDRSVYEQYF.

Ten or more counts support this clonotype. This chain's CDR3 is CASSSGLAGDVGEQYF. Written as DNA, the CDR3 is TGTGCCAGCAGTTCTGGGCTAGCGGGAGATGTAGGGGAGCAGTACTTC. The V and J genes are TRBV27 and TRBJ2-7; 10 positions agree with TRBD2. The CDR3 covers 16 residues. V lost 4 bases, J lost 7 bases, and 13 bases stayed unmatched. CDR1 is MNHEY and CDR2 is SMNVEV in the germline V gene (reference sequence).

The chain recombines TRBV6-2 or TRBV6-3 with TRBJ2-4; 12 bases line up with TRBD2. V was pared by 2 bases and J by 1 base, with 6 bases of the junction left unmatched. The CDR3 sequence is 18 residues long. Germline V gives CDR1 MNHEY, CDR2 SVGEGT. The CDR3 nucleotides read TGTGCCAGCAGTTACGAAGTCCTAGCGGGAGGGGCCAAAAACATTCAGTACTTC. It encodes CASSYEVLAGGAKNIQYF.

The gene calls are TRBV4-3 and TRBJ2-7; TRBD2 matches 7 bases. Germline V CDR1 and CDR2: LGHNA, YSLEER. CDR3 length equals 15 residues. The J segment lost 2 bases and the V segment lost 0 bases, leaving 4 bases of the junction unmatched. The CDR3 bases are TGCGCCAGCAGCCAAGAAAGCCGGGAGGCCTACGAGCAGTACTTC. Translating it yields CASSQESREAYEQYF.

This clonotype was seen a handful of times. V usage is TRBV27 and J usage is TRBJ2-7; 7 positions match TRBD1. The CDR3 sequence is 17 residues long. From germline, CDR1 is MNHEY and CDR2 SMNVEV (reference sequence). V gave up 6 bases and J gave up 2 bases; unmatched junction bases: 16. This CDR3 is CASSPRQGALIAYEQYF. In DNA, the CDR3 is TGTGCCAGCAGCCCGAGACAGGGCGCCCTTATTGCCTACGAGCAGTACTTC.